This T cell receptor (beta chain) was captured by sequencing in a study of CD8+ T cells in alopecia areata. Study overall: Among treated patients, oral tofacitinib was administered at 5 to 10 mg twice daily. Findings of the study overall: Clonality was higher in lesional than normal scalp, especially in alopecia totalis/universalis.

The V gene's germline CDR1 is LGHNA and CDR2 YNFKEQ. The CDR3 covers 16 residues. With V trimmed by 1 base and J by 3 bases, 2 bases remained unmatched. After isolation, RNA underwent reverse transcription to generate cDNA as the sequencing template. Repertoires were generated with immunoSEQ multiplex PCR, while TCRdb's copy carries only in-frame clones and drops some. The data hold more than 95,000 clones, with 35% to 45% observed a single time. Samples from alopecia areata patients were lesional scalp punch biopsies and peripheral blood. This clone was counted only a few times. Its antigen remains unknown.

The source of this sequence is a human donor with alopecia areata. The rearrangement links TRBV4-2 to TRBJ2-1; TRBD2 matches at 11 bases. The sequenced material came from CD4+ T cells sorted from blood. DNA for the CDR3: TGTGCCAGCAGCCAAGCGCTAGCGGGGGGCTACAATGAGCAGTTCTTC. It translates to CASSQALAGGYNEQFF.